This T cell receptor (beta chain) appears in the sequencing data of a study of cytomegalovirus exposure and HLA in healthy donors. In germline, CDR1 is SEHNR, CDR2 FQNEAQ (reference sequence). The CDR3 has 15 amino acids. J was trimmed by 5 bases and V by 1 base; bases with no gene match: 6. Researchers ran the PCR with 60 Vbeta and 13 Jbeta primers. TCRdb's copy holds only in-frame clones and misses some; the assay was immunoSEQ multiplex PCR. The sample has 110,000 to 150,000 clones; approximately 80% are singletons. This clone has a handful of counts. The receptor was derived from a male donor in good health and CMV-seronegative. Sequenced: PBMCs. The chain recombines TRBV7-9 with TRBJ2-7; TRBD2 agrees at 9 bases. CDR3 bases: TGTGCCAGCAGCTTAGAGGCGGGAGGGACGAACGAGCAGTACTTC. This translates into CASSLEAGGTNEQYF.